This T cell receptor (beta chain) was obtained from a study of T cell changes during pregnancy in multiple sclerosis. This clone came up once. The CDR3 sequence is 17 residues long. The V gene's germline CDR1 is MDHEN and CDR2 SYDVKM. Between the trimmed V and J ends, which lost 8 bases and 0 bases, there was a span of 19 bases. The assay was immunoSEQ multiplex PCR, and TCRdb's table has in-frame clones only and misses some. The sample lists around 81,000 clones; approximately 92% were seen once. The genes are TRBV28 and TRBJ2-2; perhaps TRBD2 as D (6 bases). This receptor was obtained from a female donor in good health, enrolled as a control in a pregnancy study. Sample: peripheral blood, taken after pregnancy. In nucleotides, the CDR3 is TGTGCCAGCTGCCCCGCCGGAGGGGCTTCGAACACCGGGGAGCTGTTTTTT. It codes for CASCPAGGASNTGELFF. The variable domain in full, with the rest retrieved from reference TRBV28 and TRBJ2-2, is DVKVTQSSRYLVKRTGEKVFLECVQDMDHENMFWYRQDPGLGLRLIYFSYDVKMKEKGDIPEGYSVSREKKERFSLILESASTNQTSMYLCASCPAGGASNTGELFFGEGSRLTVL.